The rows below give T cell receptor beta chains drawn from one sample of a study of T-cell reconstitution after alpha-beta-depleted transplantation in children. TCRdb re-called the PCR reads through MiXCR, storing one row per CDR3 protein. The sample holds nearly 250,000 distinct CDR3 sequences; roughly 8.2% are singletons and the top ten take approximately 6.3%. This specimen was PBMCs, mostly from graft donor cells, taken 180 days after TCRalphabeta/CD19-depleted stem cell transplant. The receptor source for this set is a male patient between 10 and 17 years old who had a stem cell transplant for acute lymphoblastic leukemia, so the T cells may come from the graft donor. Each CDR3 is given with its conserved first and last residue. A D gene is named only where the DNA matches it firmly. Some rows have no size entry. The others give once, few or many, or a class for an expanded clone.

cdr3_length: 15
j_call: TRBJ1-6
d_call: NA
v_call: TRBV28
clone_size: many
cdr3_aa: CASSWQSSYNSPLHF
cdr3_nt: TGTGCCAGCAGTTGGCAGAGCTCCTATAATTCACCCCTCCACTTT

cdr3_length: 15
j_call: TRBJ1-6
d_call: NA
v_call: TRBV15
clone_size: many
cdr3_aa: CATSRDAGLGSPLHF
cdr3_nt: TGTGCCACCAGCAGAGATGCAGGGTTGGGATCACCCCTCCACTTT

cdr3_length: 15
j_call: TRBJ2-3
d_call: NA
v_call: TRBV5-6
clone_size: many
cdr3_aa: CASSLGQAMADTQYF
cdr3_nt: TGTGCCAGCAGCTTGGGTCAAGCGATGGCCGATACGCAGTATTTT

cdr3_length: 15
j_call: TRBJ1-2
d_call: TRBD1
v_call: TRBV14
clone_size: NA
cdr3_aa: CASSQTGLFNYGYTF
cdr3_nt: TGTGCCAGCAGCCAGACAGGGCTTTTTAACTATGGCTACACCTTC

cdr3_length: 13
j_call: TRBJ1-6
d_call: TRBD1
v_call: TRBV9
clone_size: many
cdr3_aa: CASSTGQYSPLHF
cdr3_nt: TGTGCCAGCAGCACGGGACAGTATTCACCCCTCCACTTT

cdr3_length: 15
j_call: TRBJ1-5
d_call: NA
v_call: TRBV19
clone_size: few
cdr3_aa: CASRRGQGFFQPQHF
cdr3_nt: TGTGCCAGTAGAAGAGGGCAGGGGTTTTTTCAGCCCCAGCATTTT

cdr3_length: 9
j_call: TRBJ2-7
d_call: TRBD2
v_call: TRBV20-1
clone_size: many
cdr3_aa: CSAVAGANF
cdr3_nt: TGCAGTGCTGTAGCGGGAGCAAACTTC

cdr3_length: 13
j_call: TRBJ2-7
d_call: NA
v_call: TRBV18
clone_size: many
cdr3_aa: CASSPRRGYEQYF
cdr3_nt: TGTGCCAGCTCACCTCGGAGGGGCTACGAGCAGTACTTC

cdr3_length: 16
j_call: TRBJ2-3
d_call: TRBD2
v_call: TRBV7-3
clone_size: many
cdr3_aa: CASSFWTSGGTDTQYF
cdr3_nt: TGTGCCAGCAGCTTTTGGACTAGCGGGGGCACAGATACGCAGTATTTT

cdr3_length: 16
j_call: TRBJ2-1
d_call: NA
v_call: TRBV11-2
clone_size: NA
cdr3_aa: CASSPYSRRLEDEQFF
cdr3_nt: TGTGCCAGCAGCCCCTATTCCAGACGATTGGAGGATGAGCAGTTCTTC

cdr3_length: 14
j_call: TRBJ1-3
d_call: TRBD1
v_call: TRBV6-5
clone_size: many
cdr3_aa: CASRRDRPGNTIYF
cdr3_nt: TGTGCCAGCAGACGGGACAGACCTGGAAACACCATATATTTT

cdr3_length: 16
j_call: TRBJ2-1
d_call: TRBD2
v_call: TRBV5-6
clone_size: many
cdr3_aa: CASSLKGLAVYNEQFF
cdr3_nt: TGTGCCAGCAGCTTGAAAGGACTAGCGGTTTACAATGAGCAGTTCTTC

cdr3_length: 15
j_call: TRBJ2-3
d_call: NA
v_call: TRBV7-8
clone_size: NA
cdr3_aa: CASSSAGTASDTQYF
cdr3_nt: TGTGCCAGCAGCTCTGCCGGGACTGCCTCAGATACGCAGTATTTT

cdr3_length: 12
j_call: TRBJ2-7
d_call: NA
v_call: TRBV29-1
clone_size: many
cdr3_aa: CSVETGWHEQYF
cdr3_nt: TGCAGCGTTGAAACAGGTTGGCACGAGCAGTACTTC

cdr3_length: 16
j_call: TRBJ1-5
d_call: TRBD1
v_call: TRBV2
clone_size: many
cdr3_aa: CASSGQLGQAGQPQHF
cdr3_nt: TGTGCCAGCAGTGGACAATTAGGACAGGCGGGTCAGCCCCAGCATTTT

cdr3_length: 18
j_call: TRBJ2-7
d_call: TRBD2
v_call: TRBV11-2
clone_size: many
cdr3_aa: CASSLVKRGGPSTYEQYF
cdr3_nt: TGTGCCAGCAGCTTAGTCAAGCGGGGGGGCCCTTCTACCTACGAGCAGTACTTC

cdr3_length: 18
j_call: TRBJ2-5
d_call: TRBD2
v_call: TRBV11-2
clone_size: many
cdr3_aa: CASSFGEGLAGDQETQYF
cdr3_nt: TGTGCCAGCAGCTTCGGGGAAGGACTAGCGGGGGACCAAGAGACCCAGTACTTT

cdr3_length: 14
j_call: TRBJ2-3
d_call: TRBD1
v_call: TRBV12-5
clone_size: many
cdr3_aa: CASVLGQLTDTQYF
cdr3_nt: TGTGCTAGTGTCCTGGGACAGTTGACAGATACGCAGTATTTT

cdr3_length: 16
j_call: TRBJ1-2
d_call: TRBD1
v_call: TRBV18
clone_size: many
cdr3_aa: CASPRTGQGDNYGYTF
cdr3_nt: TGTGCCAGCCCTCGGACAGGGCAGGGCGATAACTATGGCTACACCTTC

cdr3_length: 16
j_call: TRBJ1-3
d_call: NA
v_call: TRBV7-2
clone_size: many
cdr3_aa: CASSLGGVYLGNTIYF
cdr3_nt: TGTGCCAGCAGTTTAGGGGGGGTTTACCTTGGAAACACCATATATTTT

cdr3_length: 12
j_call: TRBJ1-3
d_call: NA
v_call: TRBV12-3/TRBV12-4
clone_size: many
cdr3_aa: CASSSQGNTIYF
cdr3_nt: TGTGCCAGCAGCTCCCAAGGAAACACCATATATTTT

cdr3_length: 14
j_call: TRBJ2-3
d_call: NA
v_call: TRBV12-3/TRBV12-4
clone_size: many
cdr3_aa: CAVTPRGGTDTQYF
cdr3_nt: TGTGCCGTTACACCCAGGGGTGGCACAGATACGCAGTATTTT

cdr3_length: 14
j_call: TRBJ2-1
d_call: TRBD1
v_call: TRBV7-2
clone_size: many
cdr3_aa: CASSSRDRNNEQFF
cdr3_nt: TGTGCCAGCAGCTCCCGGGACAGGAACAATGAGCAGTTCTTC

cdr3_length: 14
j_call: TRBJ2-5
d_call: NA
v_call: TRBV20-1
clone_size: many
cdr3_aa: CSASPTVYQETQYF
cdr3_nt: TGCAGTGCTAGTCCTACAGTGTACCAAGAGACCCAGTACTTC

cdr3_length: 15
j_call: TRBJ2-2
d_call: NA
v_call: TRBV7-9
clone_size: many
cdr3_aa: CASSPEGARTGELFF
cdr3_nt: TGTGCCAGCAGCCCGGAGGGGGCGAGGACCGGGGAGCTGTTTTTT